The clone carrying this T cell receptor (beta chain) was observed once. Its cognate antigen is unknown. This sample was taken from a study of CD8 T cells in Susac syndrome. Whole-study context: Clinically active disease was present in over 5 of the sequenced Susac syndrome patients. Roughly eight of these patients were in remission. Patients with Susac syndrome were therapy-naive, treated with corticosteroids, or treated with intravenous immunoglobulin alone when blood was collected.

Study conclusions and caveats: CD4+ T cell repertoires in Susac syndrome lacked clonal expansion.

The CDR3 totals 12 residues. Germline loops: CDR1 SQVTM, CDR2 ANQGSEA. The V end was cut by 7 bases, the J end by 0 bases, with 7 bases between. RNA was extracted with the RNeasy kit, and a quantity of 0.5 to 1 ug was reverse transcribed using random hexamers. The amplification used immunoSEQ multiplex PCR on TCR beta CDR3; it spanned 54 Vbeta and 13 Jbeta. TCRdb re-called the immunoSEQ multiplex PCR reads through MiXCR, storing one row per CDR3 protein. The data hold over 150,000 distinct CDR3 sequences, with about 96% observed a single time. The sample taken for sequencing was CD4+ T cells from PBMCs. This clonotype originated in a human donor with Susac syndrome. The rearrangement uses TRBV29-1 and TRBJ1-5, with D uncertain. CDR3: CSAQNSNQPQHF. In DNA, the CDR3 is TGCAGCGCACAGAATAGCAATCAGCCCCAGCATTTT.